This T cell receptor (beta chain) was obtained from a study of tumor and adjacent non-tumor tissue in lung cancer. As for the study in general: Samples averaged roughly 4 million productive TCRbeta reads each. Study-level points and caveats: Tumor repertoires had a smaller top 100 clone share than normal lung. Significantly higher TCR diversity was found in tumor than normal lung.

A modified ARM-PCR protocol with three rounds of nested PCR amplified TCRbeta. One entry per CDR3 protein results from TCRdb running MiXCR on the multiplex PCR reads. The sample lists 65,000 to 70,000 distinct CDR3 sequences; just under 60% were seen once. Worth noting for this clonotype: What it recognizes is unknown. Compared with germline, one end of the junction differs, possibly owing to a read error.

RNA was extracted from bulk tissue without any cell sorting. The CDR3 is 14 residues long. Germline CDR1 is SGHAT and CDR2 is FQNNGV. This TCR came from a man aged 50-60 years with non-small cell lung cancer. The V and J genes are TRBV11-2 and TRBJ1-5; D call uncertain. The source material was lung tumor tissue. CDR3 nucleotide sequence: TGTGCCAGCAGCCAAAGGGCGGTCATTCAGCCCCAGCATTTC. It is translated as CASSQRAVIQPQHF.